Listed below are T cell receptor beta chains from one sample, sequenced in a study of blood T cells in healthy people across ages. Via MiXCR, TCRdb re-called the 5' RACE reads, giving one row per CDR3 protein. Seen here are around 800,000 distinct CDR3 sequences, roughly 25% observed once, and the top ten hold 3%. The same data also contributed to another study, on T cells of mothers and their children.

The sample taken for sequencing was blood. The receptors come from a boy younger than 18 in good health. CDR3s include the opening cysteine and the closing phenylalanine or tryptophan. Each record gives: D gene, J gene, clone size, V gene, CDR3 DNA, CDR3 protein. D genes are given only for firm matches. Some rows mark clone size as missing; the rest say once, few, many or name a class of expanded clone.

D gene: .
J gene: TRBJ2-7
clone size: few
V gene: TRBV18
CDR3 DNA: TGTGCCAGCTCACCAGGCTTCCAGGCTAACTCCTACGAGCAGTACTTC
CDR3 protein: CASSPGFQANSYEQYF

D gene: TRBD1
J gene: TRBJ2-1
clone size: .
V gene: TRBV6-4
CDR3 DNA: TGTGCCAGCAGTGACTCCATAGGACAGGGGGCTAATGAGCAGTTCTTC
CDR3 protein: CASSDSIGQGANEQFF

D gene: .
J gene: TRBJ1-2
clone size: few
V gene: TRBV18
CDR3 DNA: TGTGCCAGCTCACCGGTGGACGAGAACTATGGCTACACCTTC
CDR3 protein: CASSPVDENYGYTF

D gene: .
J gene: TRBJ2-7
clone size: .
V gene: TRBV15
CDR3 DNA: TGTGCCACCAGCAGAGGGGGCACCTACGAGCAGTACTTC
CDR3 protein: CATSRGGTYEQYF

D gene: .
J gene: TRBJ2-5
clone size: many
V gene: TRBV7-2
CDR3 DNA: TGTGCCAGCAGCTTACTGGCCGCCGGAGAGACCCAGTACTTC
CDR3 protein: CASSLLAAGETQYF

D gene: .
J gene: TRBJ1-5
clone size: .
V gene: TRBV2
CDR3 DNA: TGTGCCAGCAGCCCCTCCTTTGGCGAGAGGGGGGGTCAGCCCCAGCATTTT
CDR3 protein: CASSPSFGERGGQPQHF

D gene: .
J gene: TRBJ1-4
clone size: .
V gene: TRBV29-1
CDR3 DNA: TGCAGCGTTGCTACAGGGTCGAGTGAAAAACTGTTTTTT
CDR3 protein: CSVATGSSEKLFF

D gene: TRBD1
J gene: TRBJ1-2
clone size: .
V gene: TRBV6-2/TRBV6-3
CDR3 DNA: TGTGCCAGCAGCATCCTGGACAGGTTGGCATATGGCTACACCTTC
CDR3 protein: CASSILDRLAYGYTF

D gene: .
J gene: TRBJ2-1
clone size: .
V gene: TRBV12-3/TRBV12-4
CDR3 DNA: TGTGCCAGCAGGCGTGTGGTGAATGAGCAGTTCTTC
CDR3 protein: CASRRVVNEQFF

D gene: .
J gene: TRBJ2-4
clone size: .
V gene: TRBV2
CDR3 DNA: TGTGCCAGCAGTCGTCGGACAATTTCCCCAAACATTCAGTACTTC
CDR3 protein: CASSRRTISPNIQYF

D gene: .
J gene: TRBJ2-7
clone size: .
V gene: TRBV10-3
CDR3 DNA: TGTGCCATCAGTGAGTCGGACGGGCCTGCCTACGAGCAGTACTTC
CDR3 protein: CAISESDGPAYEQYF

D gene: .
J gene: TRBJ1-1
clone size: .
V gene: TRBV7-9
CDR3 DNA: TGTGCCAGCAGCTTATTGGCAGACATGAACACTGAAGCTTTCTTT
CDR3 protein: CASSLLADMNTEAFF

D gene: TRBD2
J gene: TRBJ2-5
clone size: .
V gene: TRBV20-1
CDR3 DNA: TGCAGTGTTAGAGCGGGGGATCGAGCGACCCAGTACTTC
CDR3 protein: CSVRAGDRATQYF

D gene: .
J gene: TRBJ2-5
clone size: few
V gene: TRBV6-1
CDR3 DNA: TGTGCCAGCATTGGGGGCTCGGGGGAGACCCAGTACTTC
CDR3 protein: CASIGGSGETQYF

D gene: TRBD1
J gene: TRBJ1-2
clone size: .
V gene: TRBV29-1
CDR3 DNA: TGCAGCGGCGCGGACAGGGGCCCTAACTATGGCTACACCTTC
CDR3 protein: CSGADRGPNYGYTF

D gene: .
J gene: TRBJ2-7
clone size: many
V gene: TRBV29-1
CDR3 DNA: TGCAGCGCCGAAAGAGGGGACGAGCAGTACTTC
CDR3 protein: CSAERGDEQYF

D gene: TRBD2
J gene: TRBJ2-3
clone size: .
V gene: TRBV6-2/TRBV6-3
CDR3 DNA: TGTGCCAGCGTACGGCGGGGGGGCGCAGATACGCAGTATTTT
CDR3 protein: CASVRRGGADTQYF

D gene: .
J gene: TRBJ2-5
clone size: once
V gene: TRBV12-3/TRBV12-4
CDR3 DNA: TGTGCCAGCAGTCCACAGGGTAAGCTCCAAGAGACCCAGTACTTC
CDR3 protein: CASSPQGKLQETQYF

D gene: .
J gene: TRBJ1-2
clone size: few
V gene: TRBV10-3
CDR3 DNA: TGTGTCATCAGTGAGCACTCCATCTCCGAAGAGGGCTACACCTTC
CDR3 protein: CVISEHSISEEGYTF

D gene: TRBD2
J gene: TRBJ2-7
clone size: .
V gene: TRBV20-1
CDR3 DNA: TGCAGTGCGAGACGGGATAGCGGGGGGGCTGGTTACGAGCAGTACTTC
CDR3 protein: CSARRDSGGAGYEQYF

D gene: .
J gene: TRBJ2-6
clone size: .
V gene: TRBV28
CDR3 DNA: TGTGCCAGCAGCTGGACAGTCTCTGGGGCCAACGTCCTGACTTTC
CDR3 protein: CASSWTVSGANVLTF

D gene: .
J gene: TRBJ2-2
clone size: .
V gene: TRBV21-1
CDR3 DNA: TGTGCCAGCAGCAAAGGCCGGGACAGGGGGGACGGGGAGCTGTTTTTT
CDR3 protein: CASSKGRDRGDGELFF

D gene: TRBD1
J gene: TRBJ2-5
clone size: .
V gene: TRBV20-1
CDR3 DNA: TGCAGTGCTAGAAGGACAGGTGGGGGTCAAGAGACCCAGTACTTC
CDR3 protein: CSARRTGGGQETQYF

D gene: .
J gene: TRBJ2-5
clone size: .
V gene: TRBV5-5
CDR3 DNA: TGTGCCAGCAGCTTCTACCAGCTACCAGTGGCGGAGCAGTACTTC
CDR3 protein: CASSFYQLPVAEQYF

D gene: TRBD1
J gene: TRBJ1-1
clone size: .
V gene: TRBV19
CDR3 DNA: TGTGCCAGTAGTAACAGGGGCTCCAACACTGAAGCTTTCTTT
CDR3 protein: CASSNRGSNTEAFF

D gene: TRBD1
J gene: TRBJ1-1
clone size: .
V gene: TRBV11-1
CDR3 DNA: TGTGCCAGCAGCTCCGGGACAGGGGGCCCTCGGACTGAAGCTTTCTTT
CDR3 protein: CASSSGTGGPRTEAFF

D gene: .
J gene: TRBJ2-3
clone size: .
V gene: TRBV7-9
CDR3 DNA: TGTGCCAGCACCTCTAGGGGCTCGGGTCTCACAGATACGCAGTATTTT
CDR3 protein: CASTSRGSGLTDTQYF

D gene: .
J gene: TRBJ1-1
clone size: .
V gene: TRBV19
CDR3 DNA: TGTGCCAGTAGTATTCCAGGTAGTCCGGTGTGGACTGAAGCTTTCTTT
CDR3 protein: CASSIPGSPVWTEAFF

D gene: .
J gene: TRBJ2-1
clone size: few
V gene: TRBV29-1
CDR3 DNA: TGCAGCGTTGGGCCCGGCCCTGGTGAGCAGTTCTTC
CDR3 protein: CSVGPGPGEQFF

D gene: .
J gene: TRBJ1-2
clone size: few
V gene: TRBV10-3
CDR3 DNA: TGTGCCATCAGTGGGGACGGAGCTAACTCCTATGGCTACACCTTC
CDR3 protein: CAISGDGANSYGYTF

D gene: .
J gene: TRBJ2-1
clone size: .
V gene: TRBV9
CDR3 DNA: TGTGCCAGCAGCGTAGTCGCGGGCAACAATGAGCAGTTCTTC
CDR3 protein: CASSVVAGNNEQFF

D gene: TRBD1
J gene: TRBJ2-2
clone size: .
V gene: TRBV6-2/TRBV6-3
CDR3 DNA: TGTGCCAGCAGTTACTCGGCCGGACAGGGGATCACCGGGGAGCTGTTTTTT
CDR3 protein: CASSYSAGQGITGELFF

D gene: TRBD1
J gene: TRBJ2-4
clone size: .
V gene: TRBV25-1
CDR3 DNA: TGTGCCCTACCCTCTAGACAGGGAAACATTCAGTACTTC
CDR3 protein: CALPSRQGNIQYF

D gene: .
J gene: TRBJ2-5
clone size: .
V gene: TRBV20-1
CDR3 DNA: TGCAGTGCTAGTGGGATAGCGTCGGAGACCCAGTACTTC
CDR3 protein: CSASGIASETQYF

D gene: .
J gene: TRBJ1-1
clone size: .
V gene: TRBV5-1
CDR3 DNA: TGCGCCAGCAGCTATCAGGGATGGACTGAAGCTTTCTTT
CDR3 protein: CASSYQGWTEAFF

D gene: .
J gene: TRBJ1-1
clone size: .
V gene: TRBV20-1
CDR3 DNA: TGCAATGCTAGAAGGCCGGACAACACTGAAGCTTTCTTT
CDR3 protein: CNARRPDNTEAFF

D gene: .
J gene: TRBJ2-2
clone size: .
V gene: TRBV7-6
CDR3 DNA: TGTGCCAGCAGCTTCGGCTTCACCGGGGAGCTGTTTTTT
CDR3 protein: CASSFGFTGELFF

D gene: TRBD1
J gene: TRBJ1-2
clone size: few
V gene: TRBV20-1
CDR3 DNA: TGCAGTGCTAGAGGACAGGGAGGTAACTATGGCTACACCTTC
CDR3 protein: CSARGQGGNYGYTF

D gene: TRBD1
J gene: TRBJ1-2
clone size: few
V gene: TRBV30
CDR3 DNA: TGTGCCTGGAGGGGACAGGGAATTAACTATGGCTACACCTTC
CDR3 protein: CAWRGQGINYGYTF

D gene: TRBD1
J gene: TRBJ2-7
clone size: .
V gene: TRBV12-5
CDR3 DNA: TGTGCTAGTGGTTCGCTACCGGGACAGGGGGCCCACGAGCAGTACTTC
CDR3 protein: CASGSLPGQGAHEQYF

D gene: .
J gene: TRBJ1-1
clone size: few
V gene: TRBV20-1
CDR3 DNA: TGCAGTGTCGAACAGGCGAACACTGAAGCTTTCTTT
CDR3 protein: CSVEQANTEAFF